The 26 T cell receptor beta chains in this list originate from one sample, sequenced in a study of blood T cell repertoires in COVID-19. TCRdb's copy holds only in-frame clones and misses some; the assay was immunoSEQ multiplex PCR. The profile shows a few hundred thousand clones, about 85% of them singletons. Sequencing was carried out using PBMCs or T cells enriched from blood (not recorded which). The receptor source for this set is a woman aged 45-59 years who had been exposed to COVID-19.

The gene calls are TRBV7-2 and TRBJ1-4; D unresolved. The CDR3 is made up of 14 amino acids. V shed 1 base and J shed 8 bases, with 11 bases lying between them. Looked up from germline, CDR1 is SGHTA and CDR2 is FQGNSA. CDR3 in DNA: TGTGCCAGCAGCTTAGGTCAGGTCGGAGAAAAACTGTTTTTT. Translating it yields CASSLGQVGEKLFF.

There are a few counts of this clone. The genes are TRBV20-1 and TRBJ2-2; 7 bases line up with TRBD2. CDR3 length: 11 residues. Per germline, CDR1 DFQATT and CDR2 SNEGSKA (reference sequence). CDR3 in amino acids: CSPWGGRELFF. CDR3 nucleotides: TGCAGCCCCTGGGGGGGTCGGGAGCTGTTTTTT.

The gene calls are TRBV19 and TRBJ1-5, with TRBD1 matching 8 bases. Germline V gene lookup returns CDR1 LNHDA and CDR2 SQIVND (reference sequence). This CDR3 has 15 amino acids. J gave up 2 bases and V 6 bases, and 6 bases lay outside the gene matches. The CDR3 loop is CASSRGQGGNQPQHF. CDR3 in DNA: TGTGCCAGTAGCCGAGGACAGGGCGGCAATCAGCCCCAGCATTTT.

This clone has only a few counts. The chain couples TRBV19 to TRBJ1-6; TRBD1 matches 11 bases. Germline V gives CDR1 LNHDA, CDR2 SQIVND (reference sequence). The CDR3 runs 17 residues. V trimming: 3 bases; J trimming: 9 bases; junction bases outside the gene matches: 10. CDR3 region: CASSISLLGTGGSPLHF. Here the CDR3 DNA reads TGTGCCAGTAGTATCTCCCTTTTGGGGACAGGGGGTTCACCCCTCCACTTT.

This rearrangement joins TRBV18 to TRBJ1-5; TRBD1 matches 9 bases. Trimming removed 3 bases from V and 5 bases from J; junction bases left unmatched: 8. The CDR3 loop spans 16 amino acids. Germline V lookup: CDR1 KGHSH, CDR2 LQKENI. Written as DNA, the CDR3 is TGTGCCAGCTCACCCTGGACAGGGGTAGGGGATCAGCCCCAGCATTTT. Residues: CASSPWTGVGDQPQHF.

The gene calls are TRBV29-1 and TRBJ2-1, with D perhaps matching TRBD2 (7 bases). Trimming left V 2 bases short and J 9 bases short, with 14 bases between. Germline loops: CDR1 SQVTM, CDR2 ANQGSEA. The CDR3 is 13 amino acids. CDR3 coding DNA: TGCAGCGTTGAAATCGGGGGGCGGGCTGAGCAGTTCTTC. As protein: CSVEIGGRAEQFF.

CDR3 sequence: CASSPASGGNTIYF. The CDR3, as DNA: TGCGCCAGCAGCCCCGCTTCAGGTGGAAACACCATATATTTT. The gene calls are TRBV5-1 and TRBJ1-3; D call uncertain. Germline lookup yields CDR1 SGHRS and CDR2 YFSETQ. The CDR3 consists of 14 residues. V was shortened by 4 bases and J by 3 bases, with 11 bases between the two germline ends. Full variable domain (rest looked up from reference TRBV5-1 and TRBJ1-3): KAGVTQTPRYLIKTRGQQVTLSCSPISGHRSVSWYQQTPGQGLQFLFEYFSETQRNKGNFPGRFSGRQFSNSRSEMNVSTLELGDSALYLCASSPASGGNTIYFGEGSWLTVV.

This chain links TRBV3-1 (or the pseudogene TRBV3-2) with TRBJ2-3; D remains unclear. The CDR3 has 13 amino acids. Germline CDR1 is LGHDT and CDR2 is YNNKEL (reference sequence). Trimming cost V 1 base and J 4 bases, with 6 bases left between them. The CDR3 coding sequence is TGTGCCAGCAGCCAAGGAGTGGCAGATACGCAGTATTTT. Residues: CASSQGVADTQYF.

This clone was counted only a few times. This rearrangement joins TRBV5-5 to TRBJ1-2; no clear D gene. CDR3 size: 13 residues. The ends were cut back, 0 bases at V and 8 bases at J, with 11 bases in the middle. Germline V CDR1 and CDR2: SGHKS, YYEKEE (reference sequence). Here the CDR3 reads CASSLVPSGGYTF. The CDR3, as DNA: TGTGCCAGCAGCTTGGTCCCCAGCGGCGGCTACACCTTC.

The V gene is TRBV4-1, the J gene TRBJ2-1, with D maybe TRBD2 (5 bases). Trimming stripped 3 bases from V and 8 bases from J, with 11 bases between. Looked up from germline, CDR1 is MGHRA and CDR2 is YSYEKL. This CDR3 is built from 13 residues. The DNA for the CDR3 is TGCGCCAGCAGCCACCAGGAGGACGATGAGCAGTTCTTC. It codes for CASSHQEDDEQFF.

The chain recombines TRBV6-5 with TRBJ1-1; D remains unclear. CDR1 and CDR2 from the germline V gene are MNHEY and SVGAGI. This CDR3 contains 13 residues. Trimming left V 6 bases short and J 0 bases short, with 8 bases between. CDR3 DNA: TGTGCCAGCAGGAACATCATGAACACTGAAGCTTTCTTT. Translation gives CASRNIMNTEAFF.

The chain couples TRBV11-2 to TRBJ1-2, with a tentative D call TRBD1 (5 bases). Trimming pared 5 bases from V and 2 bases from J, leaving 12 bases between. This CDR3 region has 14 residues. Germline CDR1 SGHAT, CDR2 FQNNGV. The CDR3 DNA follows: TGTGCCAGCAGCCCCGGTTCAGGGAACTATGGCTACACCTTC. Translated, it gives CASSPGSGNYGYTF.

This clone was seen only once. The chain recombines TRBV20-1 with TRBJ1-2, with no clear D. The length of the CDR3 is 11 residues. In germline, CDR1 is DFQATT, CDR2 SNEGSKA (reference sequence). V was cut by 3 bases and J by 2 bases, with 4 bases left in between. The CDR3, as DNA: TGCAGTGCTAGTTTAAACTATGGCTACACCTTC. Translating gives CSASLNYGYTF.

The genes are TRBV6-4 and TRBJ1-1; tentatively, D is TRBD1 (5 bases). Germline V gene sequence: CDR1 MRHNA, CDR2 SNTAGT. CDR3 length equals 13 residues. The germline V and J ends were trimmed by 6 bases and 1 base, with 9 bases remaining between them. CDR3 DNA sequence: TGTGCCAGCAGGACAGCTTGGAACACTGAAGCTTTCTTT. Its protein is CASRTAWNTEAFF.

The J gene is TRBJ2-7, the V gene TRBV5-1, with D unclear. V gave up 1 base and J gave up 0 bases, with 8 bases separating them. The CDR3 is 14 amino acids. The V gene's germline CDR1 is SGHRS and CDR2 YFSETQ. The CDR3 region has the DNA TGCGCCAGCAGCTTGAAAGAGGCCTCCTACGAGCAGTACTTC. Translation gives CASSLKEASYEQYF.

The chain recombines TRBV2 with TRBJ1-5; no reliable D call. The germline V gene encodes CDR1 SNHLY and CDR2 FYNNEI. The CDR3 sequence is 12 residues long. V was shortened by 6 bases and J by 5 bases, with 8 bases between the two germline ends. This chain's CDR3 is CASRRGDQPQHF. The CDR3 coding sequence is TGTGCCAGCAGGCGGGGAGATCAGCCCCAGCATTTT.

Points on this clone: This specimen includes other DNA sequences encoding the same CDR3. The chain couples TRBV19 to TRBJ1-1; D not resolved. Germline V gene lookup returns CDR1 LNHDA and CDR2 SQIVND (reference sequence). CDR3 length: 13 amino acids. Trimming stripped 1 base from V and 5 bases from J, with 8 bases between. For the CDR3, the DNA is TGTGCCAGTAGTATAGGCCCGGGTACTGAAGCTTTCTTT. Translation gives CASSIGPGTEAFF.

About this clone: This sample also contains other DNA sequences that code for the same CDR3. This chain joins TRBV12-3 or TRBV12-4 and TRBJ1-5; possible D gene TRBD1, 5 bases. The CDR3 consists of 12 residues. The V end lost 5 bases, the J end lost 7 bases, and 9 bases lay between the germline ends. CDR3 residues: CASSPRGQPQHF. In nucleotides, the CDR3 is TGTGCCAGCAGTCCCCGGGGGCAGCCCCAGCATTTT.

The CDR3 reads CASSSGNGQPQHF. The CDR3 nucleotides read TGCGCCAGCAGCTCAGGGAACGGTCAGCCCCAGCATTTT. The rearrangement uses TRBV4-1 and TRBJ1-5, with D possibly matching TRBD1 (5 bases). Between the trimmed V and J ends, which lost 5 bases and 6 bases, there was a span of 11 bases. The CDR3 length is 13 residues. Germline V CDR1 and CDR2: MGHRA, YSYEKL.

The chain is built from TRBV11-2 and TRBJ2-7, with 9 bases matching TRBD1. Germline loops: CDR1 SGHAT, CDR2 FQNNGV. With 4 bases clipped from V and 6 bases from J, the junction kept 13 bases outside the gene matches. This CDR3 has 16 amino acids. CDR3 coding DNA: TGTGCCAGCAGCTCAGCCCTCGGGACAGGGCAGAGCGAGCAGTACTTC. Translated: CASSSALGTGQSEQYF. The complete variable domain, with remaining parts taken from reference TRBV11-2 and TRBJ2-7, reads EAGVAQSPRYKIIEKRQSVAFWCNPISGHATLYWYQQILGQGPKLLIQFQNNGVVDDSQLPKDRFSAERLKGVDSTLKIQPAKLEDSAVYLCASSSALGTGQSEQYFGPGTRLTVT.

This sequence joins TRBV5-1 and TRBJ2-2; a possible D gene is TRBD2 (6 bases). V gave up 6 bases and J gave up 3 bases, with 24 bases separating them. Germline V gene data show CDR1 as SGHRS and CDR2 as YFSETQ. The CDR3 has 18 amino acids. Here the CDR3 DNA reads TGCGCCAGCAAGGACCCGCGGGGAATAGGTCTTGACACCGGGGAGCTGTTTTTT. Its protein is CASKDPRGIGLDTGELFF.

The chain uses TRBV2 and TRBJ1-1; 9 bases align to TRBD1. This CDR3 spans 15 amino acids. In germline, CDR1 is SNHLY, CDR2 FYNNEI. J gave up 5 bases and V 3 bases, and 7 bases lay outside the gene matches. CDR3 sequence: CASSEGQGSGTEAFF. The CDR3 DNA is TGTGCCAGCAGTGAGGGACAGGGTTCTGGAACTGAAGCTTTCTTT.

The chain joins TRBV7-9 to TRBJ1-2; 10 bases line up with TRBD1. The length of the CDR3 is 15 residues. The germline gives CDR1 SEHNR, CDR2 FQNEAQ (reference sequence). After removal of 4 bases from V and 4 bases from J, the junction contained 6 bases not matched to a gene. The CDR3 sequence: CASSSEDRGFYGYTF. DNA for the CDR3: TGTGCCAGCAGCTCGGAGGACAGGGGGTTCTATGGCTACACCTTC.

This chain uses TRBV3-1 (or the pseudogene TRBV3-2) with TRBJ1-1, with a tentative D call TRBD1 (6 bases). Trimming left V 4 bases short and J 6 bases short, with 15 bases between. The CDR3 consists of 14 residues. CDR1 and CDR2 from the germline V gene are LGHDT and YNNKEL (reference sequence). CDR3 sequence (DNA): TGTGCCAGCAGCCCCCTCCGGACAGTCGCTGAAGCTTTCTTT. Translating gives CASSPLRTVAEAFF.

The chain is built from TRBV19 and TRBJ1-2; D is undetermined. Trimming took off 7 bases at V and 13 bases at J, with 22 bases between the two ends. The CDR3 length is 13 residues. Per germline, CDR1 LNHDA and CDR2 SQIVND (reference sequence). CDR3 region: CASTLWQGEAATF. CDR3 in DNA: TGTGCCAGTACCCTATGGCAAGGTGAGGCTGCCACCTTC.

The chain links TRBV7-6 to TRBJ2-5; 13 bases map to TRBD2. The CDR3 extends over 15 amino acids. Germline lookup yields CDR1 SGHVS and CDR2 FNYEAQ. Trimming removed 5 bases from V and 7 bases from J; junction bases left unmatched: 7. The chain's CDR3 is CASSPGTSGEGTQYF. The DNA for the CDR3 is TGTGCCAGCAGCCCCGGGACTAGCGGGGAGGGGACCCAGTACTTC. Complete variable domain (other parts from reference TRBV7-6 and TRBJ2-5): GAGVSQSPRYKVTKRGQDVALRCDPISGHVSLYWYRQALGQGPEFLTYFNYEAQQDKSGLPNDRFSAERPEGSISTLTIQRTEQRDSAMYRCASSPGTSGEGTQYFGPGTRLLVL.